The 4 T cell receptor beta chains in this list originate from one sample, sequenced in a study of human thymus T cells (dated by TCRdb to the early 2020s). The thymus tissue came from surgical resects taken out during corrective cardiac surgery. Library creation used the immunoSEQ multiplex PCR assay. This is the immuneACCESS table as TCRdb keeps it, with only in-frame sequences that have V and J called. A part of the clones is gone; compared with another copy, unresolved V genes explain less than half, and the rest is unexplained. The sample table shows roughly 130,000 clones, and around 94% are seen once. The ten top clones hold less than 0.03% of the sample. The sample was thymus tissue. All receptors come from a boy under two years old with a congenital heart defect but otherwise immunologically healthy.

V is TRBV11-2 and J is TRBJ1-4, with TRBD1 as a possible D gene (6 bases). Germline V gives CDR1 SGHAT, CDR2 FQNNGV. V lost 5 bases, J lost 6 bases, and 16 bases lay in between. The CDR3 runs to 15 residues. The CDR3 here is CASSPRMGQYEKLFF. CDR3 sequence (DNA): TGTGCCAGCAGCCCGAGGATGGGACAATATGAAAAACTGTTTTTT.

This clone has a single count. The V call is TRBV25-1, the J call TRBJ1-6; no clear D. Germline CDR1 reads MGHDK; CDR2 reads SYGVNS. Between the trimmed V and J ends, which lost 2 bases and 10 bases, there was a span of 6 bases. The CDR3 is 12 amino acids. CDR3 coding DNA: TGTGCCAGCAGTGAAAGAGGGTCACCCCTCCACTTT. It specifies CASSERGSPLHF.

V usage is TRBV6-1 and J usage is TRBJ2-7; D perhaps matches TRBD2 (6 bases). This CDR3 is built from 15 residues. Trimming removed 6 bases from V and 4 bases from J, with 19 bases in between. CDR1 and CDR2 (germline): MNHNS, SASEGT. CDR3 DNA: TGTGCCAGCAGACGCACGGGGCGGGGTGGATACGAGCAGTACTTC. Protein product: CASRRTGRGGYEQYF.

The table lists this clone with a few counts. V and J are TRBV2 and TRBJ1-1; D remains ambiguous. Germline CDR1 reads SNHLY; CDR2 reads FYNNEI. The V end was cut by 6 bases, the J end by 5 bases, with 10 bases between. The CDR3 is 12 residues long. CDR3: CASSSRGTEAFF. The CDR3, as DNA: TGTGCCAGCAGCTCGCGAGGGACTGAAGCTTTCTTT.